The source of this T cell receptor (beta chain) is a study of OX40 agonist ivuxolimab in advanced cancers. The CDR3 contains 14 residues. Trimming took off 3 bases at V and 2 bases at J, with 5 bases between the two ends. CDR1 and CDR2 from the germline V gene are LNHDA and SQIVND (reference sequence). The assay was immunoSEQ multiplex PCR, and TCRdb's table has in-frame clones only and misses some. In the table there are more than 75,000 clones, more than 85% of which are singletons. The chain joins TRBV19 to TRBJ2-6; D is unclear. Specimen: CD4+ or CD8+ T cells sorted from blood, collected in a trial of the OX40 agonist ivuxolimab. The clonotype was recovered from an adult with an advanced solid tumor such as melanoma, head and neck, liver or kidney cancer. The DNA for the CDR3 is TGTGCCAGTAGTATCTTCCCTGGGGCCAACGTCCTGACTTTC. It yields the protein CASSIFPGANVLTF.